This is a list of T cell receptor beta chains from one sample in a study of blood T cell repertoires in COVID-19. Here immunoSEQ multiplex PCR was the method, and the copy in TCRdb shows in-frame clones only, minus some. The sample holds around 140,000 clones, about 87% seen once. Sequencing used peripheral blood. These receptors were collected from an elderly man with acute or convalescent COVID-19. The CDR3 runs from the conserved cysteine through the conserved F or W. The D gene is left open where the match is weak. Size is omitted from some rows. Given values are once, few, many or a class for expanded clones.

-	-	TRBV10-1	TRBJ2-1	TGCGCCAGCAATTTCCCCGGGGCCTACAATGAGCAGTTCTTC	CASNFPGAYNEQFF
-	once	TRBV18	TRBJ1-3	TGTGCCAGCTCATCGACAGGCCTCTCGACTGGAAACACCATATATTTT	CASSSTGLSTGNTIYF
TRBD2	few	TRBV5-6	TRBJ2-7	TGTGCCAGCAGCTTACGGACTAGCGGGAGTACGGGGCAGTACTTC	CASSLRTSGSTGQYF
-	-	TRBV7-9	TRBJ2-1	TGTGCCAGCAGCTTAGGCAGGGGCTCCTACAATGAGCAGTTCTTC	CASSLGRGSYNEQFF
-	-	TRBV7-2	TRBJ1-4	TGTGCCAGCAGCTCATCTATGATGGTCAAGAATGAAAAACTGTTTTTT	CASSSSMMVKNEKLFF
-	-	TRBV5-1	TRBJ2-2	TGCGCCAGCAGCCAAGACAGACCGAACACCGGGGAGCTGTTTTTT	CASSQDRPNTGELFF
TRBD1	once	TRBV5-1	TRBJ1-5	TGCGCCAGCAGCTTCGGTCCAGGGGGTAATCAGCCCCAGCATTTT	CASSFGPGGNQPQHF
TRBD1	few	TRBV11-3	TRBJ2-5	TGTGCCAGCAGCCGGACAGGGTGGGAAGAGACCCAGTACTTC	CASSRTGWEETQYF
-	-	TRBV30	TRBJ2-1	TGTGCCTGGAGTGTACATCGCAATGAGCAGTTCTTC	CAWSVHRNEQFF
-	-	TRBV27	TRBJ1-5	TGTGCCAGCAGTTTTAGCAGGGGCCTAGATCAGCCCCAGCATTTT	CASSFSRGLDQPQHF
TRBD1	-	TRBV3-1/TRBV3-2	TRBJ2-7	TGTGCCAGCAGCCATGCCGGGACAGGGGCCTACGAGCAGTACTTC	CASSHAGTGAYEQYF
-	few	TRBV6-1	TRBJ2-2	TGTGCCAGCAGTGAAGACAGCTACACCGGGGAGCTGTTTTTT	CASSEDSYTGELFF
-	-	TRBV28	TRBJ1-1	TGTGCCAGCAGTTTATGGCAGGGGAGCACTGAAGCTTTCTTT	CASSLWQGSTEAFF
-	-	TRBV18	TRBJ2-5	TGTGCCAGCTCACCACCAGTTGCGGAGACCCAGTACTTC	CASSPPVAETQYF
-	-	TRBV20-1	TRBJ1-1	TGCGGGAGGGTTACGGAAACTGAAGCTTTCTTT	CGRVTETEAFF
-	-	TRBV19	TRBJ1-2	TGTGCCAGTAGTCCGGGGGTAGGCAACTATGGCTACACCTTC	CASSPGVGNYGYTF
TRBD1	-	TRBV6-6	TRBJ2-6	TGTGCCAGCACCATACAGGGGGGTTCTGGGGCCAACGTCCTGACTTTC	CASTIQGGSGANVLTF
-	-	TRBV11-1	TRBJ1-2	TGTGCCAGCAGTTCACAGCCTAACTATGGCTACACCTTC	CASSSQPNYGYTF
TRBD2	few	TRBV7-8	TRBJ2-5	TGTGCCAGCAGCTTTGGACTAGCGGGGGGAGAGACCCAGTACTTC	CASSFGLAGGETQYF
TRBD2	-	TRBV6-6	TRBJ2-1	TGTGCCAGCAGAGACACTAGCGGGAGGGCCTATGAGCAGTTCTTC	CASRDTSGRAYEQFF
-	-	TRBV7-9	TRBJ2-7	TGTGCCAGCAGCTTAGTGGTGGGCCTCGAGCAGTACTTC	CASSLVVGLEQYF
TRBD2	-	TRBV28	TRBJ2-5	TGTGCCAGCAGTTTGGCGGGGGGAGGAGAGACCCAGTACTTC	CASSLAGGGETQYF
-	once	TRBV3-1/TRBV3-2	TRBJ2-4	TGTGCCAGCAGCGAAATACTAGCTGCGGACATTCAGTACTTC	CASSEILAADIQYF
-	-	TRBV10-2	TRBJ2-6	TGCGCCAGCAGTGAGCTTCGGTCGTATGGGCTCTCTGGGGCCAACGTCCTGACTTTC	CASSELRSYGLSGANVLTF
-	-	TRBV21-1	TRBJ2-1	TGTGCCAGCAGCAAAGCGGCACAGGGGACCTACAATGAGCAGTTCTTC	CASSKAAQGTYNEQFF
TRBD2	-	TRBV15	TRBJ2-6	TGTGCCACCAGTCAGGGGCTAGCGGGGATGGAACGAACCTCTGGGGCCAACGTCCTGACTTTC	CATSQGLAGMERTSGANVLTF
-	-	TRBV5-4	TRBJ1-2	TGTGCCAGCAGCTTGGACAGGGTAGACTATGGCTACACCTTC	CASSLDRVDYGYTF
TRBD1	-	TRBV5-5	TRBJ2-7	TGTGCCAGCACCCTACAGGGGCACTCCTACGAGCAGTACTTC	CASTLQGHSYEQYF
TRBD1	-	TRBV6-5	TRBJ1-1	TGTGCCAGCAGTAAACGGGGACAGGCTAACACTGAAGCTTTCTTT	CASSKRGQANTEAFF
-	-	TRBV20-1	TRBJ2-1	TGCAGTGCTAGTTCGGGAGTCTCCTACAATGAGCAGTTCTTC	CSASSGVSYNEQFF
-	-	TRBV11-2	TRBJ2-7	TGTGCCAGCAGCTTCGACAGGGGAGGGACTGAGCAGTACTTC	CASSFDRGGTEQYF
TRBD1	-	TRBV2	TRBJ1-5	TGTGCCAGCAGTGATGACAGGGGGAATCAGCCCCAGCATTTT	CASSDDRGNQPQHF
TRBD1	-	TRBV3-1/TRBV3-2	TRBJ1-1	TGTGCCAGCAGCCACGGACAGGGTGAAGCTTTCTTT	CASSHGQGEAFF
TRBD1	-	TRBV5-1	TRBJ1-5	TGCGCCAGCAGCTTATCGGGACAGGGCCATCAGCCCCAGCATTTT	CASSLSGQGHQPQHF
-	-	TRBV7-3	TRBJ2-7	TGTGCCAGCAGCCCACATCTTCCTGGCGAGCAGTACTTC	CASSPHLPGEQYF
TRBD1	-	TRBV30	TRBJ1-2	TGTGCCTGGAGTGGGACAGGGTATGGCTACACCTTC	CAWSGTGYGYTF
TRBD2	-	TRBV6-1	TRBJ2-5	TGTGCCAGCAGTGAAGGAATCGGGGGGTGGCAAGAGACCCAGTACTTC	CASSEGIGGWQETQYF
-	-	TRBV2	TRBJ1-3	TGTGCCAGCAGTGTGAGTCATCTCTCTGGAAACACCATATATTTT	CASSVSHLSGNTIYF
-	-	TRBV12-3/TRBV12-4	TRBJ1-2	TGTGCCAGCAGTGCCGGGAATTCTGGCTACACCTTC	CASSAGNSGYTF
TRBD1	-	TRBV19	TRBJ1-1	TGTGCCATCCGACAGGGGATGAACACTGAAGCTTTCTTT	CAIRQGMNTEAFF
-	-	TRBV28	TRBJ2-3	TGTGCCAGCAGTTTCCCCCTACAGACGCAGTATTTT	CASSFPLQTQYF
-	-	TRBV5-1	TRBJ2-2	TGCGCCAGCAGCTTGGGCCCAGAAGGGGCCGGGGAGCTGTTTTTT	CASSLGPEGAGELFF
TRBD2	-	TRBV19	TRBJ2-2	TGTGCCAGTAAGGAGACTAGCGGGACCCGCACCGGGGAGCTGTTTTTT	CASKETSGTRTGELFF
-	few	TRBV28	TRBJ2-7	TGTGCCAGCAGGGGGGCGGGCAGCTCCTACGAGCAGTACTTC	CASRGAGSSYEQYF
TRBD1	-	TRBV29-1	TRBJ1-1	TGCAGCGTTGGGACAGGGAGCGCCCTGGACACTGAAGCTTTCTTT	CSVGTGSALDTEAFF
-	-	TRBV9	TRBJ1-6	TGTGCCAGCAGCGTATTGGCAGGTGGATCACCCCTCCACTTT	CASSVLAGGSPLHF
-	once	TRBV5-4	TRBJ2-3	TGTGCCAGCAGAGGTCGGGGGGCAAGCACAGATACGCAGTATTTT	CASRGRGASTDTQYF
-	-	TRBV6-1	TRBJ1-1	TGTGCCAGCAGTGAATCGATAGTTAACACTGAAGCTTTCTTT	CASSESIVNTEAFF
-	-	TRBV5-8	TRBJ1-1	TGTGCCAGCAGCTTGGTACCGGGGGGTATTATGAACACTGAAGCTTTCTTT	CASSLVPGGIMNTEAFF
TRBD1	-	TRBV28	TRBJ1-6	TGTGCCAGCATCCCCGGACAGGCTAATTCACCCCTCCACTTT	CASIPGQANSPLHF
TRBD1	-	TRBV2	TRBJ2-7	TGTGCCAGCAGGGGTGGGGACAGCTACGAGCAGTACTTC	CASRGGDSYEQYF
TRBD2	-	TRBV30	TRBJ2-1	TGTGCCTGGTACCACGGGACTAGTAAGGATGAGCAGTTCTTC	CAWYHGTSKDEQFF
TRBD1	-	TRBV15	TRBJ1-4	TGTGCCACCAGCAGAGATCCGGGACAGGGAGAAGAAAAACTGTTTTTT	CATSRDPGQGEEKLFF
-	-	TRBV13	TRBJ1-2	TGTGCCAGCACCCTTGGGCATAACTATGGCTACACCTTC	CASTLGHNYGYTF
TRBD1	-	TRBV7-8	TRBJ2-1	TGTGCCAGCAGCTCAAAGGGGGCTTATGAGCAGTTCTTC	CASSSKGAYEQFF
-	-	TRBV19	TRBJ1-4	TGTGCCAGTAGTGGCGAGGCGGAAAAACTGTTTTTT	CASSGEAEKLFF
-	-	TRBV5-1	TRBJ1-4	TGCGCCAGCAGCTCGGACGGGGGGCGCGGTGAAAAACTGTTTTTT	CASSSDGGRGEKLFF
TRBD1	-	TRBV5-1	TRBJ1-4	TGCGCCAGCAGCTCGACAGGGGCTAATGAAAAACTGTTTTTT	CASSSTGANEKLFF
-	-	TRBV10-3	TRBJ2-3	TGTGCCATCAGTGAGTCGGCTCTAGCAGATACGCAGTATTTT	CAISESALADTQYF
-	-	TRBV5-1	TRBJ1-4	TGCGCCAGCAGCTTGGCTCCACTGGCAGTGGAGAATGAAAAACTGTTTTTT	CASSLAPLAVENEKLFF